Listed below are T cell receptor beta chains from one sample, sequenced in a study of identical twins. TCRdb redid the calling of the 5' RACE reads with MiXCR, one entry per CDR3 protein. This repertoire shows a few hundred thousand distinct CDR3 sequences, more than 9.5% found once; its top ten account for about 3.9%. The data also belong to a second study, concerning yellow fever vaccine responses in identical twins.

The sequencing input was memory (CD45RO+) T cells sorted from blood. Receptors were obtained from a woman younger than 35 in good health. Each CDR3 is given with its conserved first and last residue. A D gene is named only where the DNA matches it firmly. For some rows the clone size is stated as once, few or many, or as a class when expanded; others skip it.

size: few; V: TRBV7-2; D: NA; J: TRBJ1-1; DNA: TGTGCCAGCAGCTTAGGTCCCAAGAACACTGAAGCTTTCTTT; CDR3: CASSLGPKNTEAFF
size: NA; V: TRBV6-2/TRBV6-3; D: NA; J: TRBJ2-2; DNA: TGTGCCAGCAGTTCCCACGAGGGGTTTAGCCGACGTGGCCGGGAGCTGTTTTTT; CDR3: CASSSHEGFSRRGRELFF
size: NA; V: TRBV20-1; D: TRBD2; J: TRBJ2-1; DNA: TGCAGTGCGCCGTCCAGCGGGGGCTACAATGAGCAGTTCTTC; CDR3: CSAPSSGGYNEQFF
size: few; V: TRBV27; D: TRBD1; J: TRBJ2-3; DNA: TGTGCCAGCACCACCGTACAGGGGGCAGATACGCAGTATTTT; CDR3: CASTTVQGADTQYF
size: few; V: TRBV20-1; D: NA; J: TRBJ1-5; DNA: TGCAGTGCTACCAGGGCGAATCAGCCCCAGCATTTT; CDR3: CSATRANQPQHF
size: few; V: TRBV3-1; D: NA; J: TRBJ2-5; DNA: TGTGCCAGCAGCCAACGAAGCGGCCAAGAGACCCAGTACTTC; CDR3: CASSQRSGQETQYF
size: few; V: TRBV27; D: TRBD2; J: TRBJ2-5; DNA: TGTGCCAGCAGTTTGTCGACTAGCGGGATTAAGGAGACCCAGTACTTC; CDR3: CASSLSTSGIKETQYF
size: NA; V: TRBV3-1; D: NA; J: TRBJ2-5; DNA: TGTGCCAGCAGCCAAAGGGCTACCCGATCGGAGACCCAGTACTTC; CDR3: CASSQRATRSETQYF
size: few; V: TRBV7-2; D: TRBD1; J: TRBJ1-1; DNA: TGTGCCAGCAGGGGACAGGGGAGGAGCACTGAAGCTTTCTTT; CDR3: CASRGQGRSTEAFF
size: few; V: TRBV18; D: NA; J: TRBJ2-1; DNA: TGTGCCAGCTCACCACCTGAACTAGCCGGCAATGAGCAGTTCTTC; CDR3: CASSPPELAGNEQFF
size: few; V: TRBV4-3; D: NA; J: TRBJ1-2; DNA: TGCGCCAGCAGCCAAGACGGGGCCGGCCGTGGCTACACCTTC; CDR3: CASSQDGAGRGYTF
size: NA; V: TRBV3-1; D: NA; J: TRBJ1-1; DNA: TGTGCCAGCAGCCAAGGACAGGTCATGAACACTGAAGCTTTCTTT; CDR3: CASSQGQVMNTEAFF
size: many; V: TRBV5-1; D: NA; J: TRBJ2-2; DNA: TGCGCCAGCAGCAGTGGACAAGACACCGGGGAGCTGTTTTTT; CDR3: CASSSGQDTGELFF
size: few; V: TRBV25-1; D: NA; J: TRBJ2-3; DNA: TGTGCCAGCAGTGAATTCTTATTAACTAGCACAGATACGCAGTATTTT; CDR3: CASSEFLLTSTDTQYF
size: many; V: TRBV20-1; D: TRBD1; J: TRBJ2-7; DNA: TGCAGTGCTAGAGTCACGGACAGGGGGCCCTACGAGCAGTACTTC; CDR3: CSARVTDRGPYEQYF
size: NA; V: TRBV29-1; D: NA; J: TRBJ2-5; DNA: TGCAGCGTTGATGAGACTTCGCGGGCCCAGTACTTC; CDR3: CSVDETSRAQYF
size: many; V: TRBV7-9; D: NA; J: TRBJ1-2; DNA: TGTGCCAGCAGCTTAGATGCACAGGGACTTGGTGGCTACACCTTC; CDR3: CASSLDAQGLGGYTF
size: few; V: TRBV6-1; D: NA; J: TRBJ2-3; DNA: TGTGCCAGCAGGACCATACTAACAGATACGCAGTATTTT; CDR3: CASRTILTDTQYF
size: many; V: TRBV7-2; D: NA; J: TRBJ2-1; DNA: TGTGCCAGCAGCTTAGCCCAGGGGTCCTACAATGAGCAGTTCTTC; CDR3: CASSLAQGSYNEQFF
size: many; V: TRBV12-3/TRBV12-4; D: NA; J: TRBJ1-1; DNA: TGTGCCAGCAGAGACAGACTGAACACTGAAGCTTTCTTT; CDR3: CASRDRLNTEAFF
size: few; V: TRBV20-1; D: NA; J: TRBJ2-5; DNA: TGCAGTGCCCGAAGGGGTTCCGAGACCCAGTACTTC; CDR3: CSARRGSETQYF
size: NA; V: TRBV20-1; D: NA; J: TRBJ1-1; DNA: TGCAGTGCGGCGGAAGGATTATACACTGAAGCTTTCTTT; CDR3: CSAAEGLYTEAFF
size: few; V: TRBV20-1; D: NA; J: TRBJ2-5; DNA: TGCAGTGCTGGCCGGGCCTCGGGAGAGACCCAGTACTTC; CDR3: CSAGRASGETQYF
size: few; V: TRBV4-1; D: TRBD1; J: TRBJ1-2; DNA: TGCGCCAGCAGCCAAGATTATTGGGGTAAACAGGGGGCGCGTGGCTACACCTTC; CDR3: CASSQDYWGKQGARGYTF
size: many; V: TRBV7-9; D: NA; J: TRBJ2-7; DNA: TGTGCCAGTAAACCTCCGTACAGGGAATACGAGCAGTACTTC; CDR3: CASKPPYREYEQYF
size: NA; V: TRBV7-7; D: NA; J: TRBJ2-7; DNA: TGTGCTAGCAGCCTCCAACTGGGGACAAACGAGCAGTACTTC; CDR3: CASSLQLGTNEQYF
size: few; V: TRBV6-5; D: NA; J: TRBJ2-1; DNA: TGTGCCAGCAGTTACAGAGATGAGCAGTTCTTC; CDR3: CASSYRDEQFF
size: few; V: TRBV2; D: NA; J: TRBJ1-5; DNA: TGTGCCAGCAGTCGGGACACTAGCAATCAGCCCCAGCATTTT; CDR3: CASSRDTSNQPQHF
size: many; V: TRBV6-2/TRBV6-3; D: NA; J: TRBJ2-1; DNA: TGTGCCAGCACCAAACAAGGGCAGTTCTCCTACAATGAGCAGTTCTTC; CDR3: CASTKQGQFSYNEQFF
size: few; V: TRBV10-3; D: NA; J: TRBJ2-7; DNA: TGTGCCATCAGTGAGTCTCCCAGCGGAGGGTACGAGCAGTACTTC; CDR3: CAISESPSGGYEQYF
size: many; V: TRBV20-1; D: NA; J: TRBJ2-1; DNA: TGCAGTGCTAGTTTGGGAGCCTCCTCCTACAATGAGCAGTTCTTC; CDR3: CSASLGASSYNEQFF
size: many; V: TRBV10-3; D: TRBD1; J: TRBJ2-5; DNA: TGTGCCATCAGTGAGTCTCGGGACAGGCAAGAGACCCAGTACTTC; CDR3: CAISESRDRQETQYF
size: many; V: TRBV5-1; D: NA; J: TRBJ2-3; DNA: TGCGCCAGCAGCACCGCGGGGCCTCGCACAGATACGCAGTATTTT; CDR3: CASSTAGPRTDTQYF
size: few; V: TRBV9; D: NA; J: TRBJ2-1; DNA: TGTGCCAGCAGCATCACAGGGAACGAGTACAATGAGCAGTTCTTC; CDR3: CASSITGNEYNEQFF
size: NA; V: TRBV20-1; D: NA; J: TRBJ2-5; DNA: TGCAGCGCCCAGGGGGGAACCCAGTACTTC; CDR3: CSAQGGTQYF
size: few; V: TRBV19; D: NA; J: TRBJ2-6; DNA: TGTGCCAGTAGTATAGACCCTACAGGGACTGGGGCCAACGTCCTGACTTTC; CDR3: CASSIDPTGTGANVLTF